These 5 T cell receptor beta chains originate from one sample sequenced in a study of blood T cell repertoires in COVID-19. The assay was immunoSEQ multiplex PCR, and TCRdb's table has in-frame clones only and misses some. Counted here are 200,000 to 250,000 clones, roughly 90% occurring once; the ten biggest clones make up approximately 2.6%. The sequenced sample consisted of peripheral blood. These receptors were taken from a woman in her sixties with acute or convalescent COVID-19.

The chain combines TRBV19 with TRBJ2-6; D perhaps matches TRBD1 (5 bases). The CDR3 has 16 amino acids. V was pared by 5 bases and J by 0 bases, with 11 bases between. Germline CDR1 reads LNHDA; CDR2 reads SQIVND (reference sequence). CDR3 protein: CASSLYRLSGANVLTF. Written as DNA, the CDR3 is TGTGCCAGTAGTCTTTACAGGCTCTCTGGGGCCAACGTCCTGACTTTC.

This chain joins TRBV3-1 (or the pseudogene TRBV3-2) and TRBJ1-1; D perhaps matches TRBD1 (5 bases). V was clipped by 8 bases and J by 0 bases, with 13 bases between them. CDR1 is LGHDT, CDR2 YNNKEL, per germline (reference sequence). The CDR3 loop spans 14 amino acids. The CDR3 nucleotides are TGTGCCAGCTCAAACCGGGGGGTGAACACTGAAGCTTTCTTT. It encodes CASSNRGVNTEAFF.

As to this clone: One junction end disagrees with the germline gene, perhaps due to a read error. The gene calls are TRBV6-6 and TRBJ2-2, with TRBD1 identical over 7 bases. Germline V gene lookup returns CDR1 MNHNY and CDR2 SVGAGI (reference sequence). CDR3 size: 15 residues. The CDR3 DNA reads TGTGCCAGCAGTCACTCAGGGGGTTCTGTCGGGGAGCTGTTTTTT. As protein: CASSHSGGSVGELFF.

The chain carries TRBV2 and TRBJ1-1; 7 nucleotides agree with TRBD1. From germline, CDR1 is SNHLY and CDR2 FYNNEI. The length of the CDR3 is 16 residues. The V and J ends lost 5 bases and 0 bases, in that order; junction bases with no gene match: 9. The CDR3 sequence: CASSRHPGQLNTEAFF. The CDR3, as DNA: TGTGCCAGCAGTCGTCACCCGGGACAGCTGAACACTGAAGCTTTCTTT.

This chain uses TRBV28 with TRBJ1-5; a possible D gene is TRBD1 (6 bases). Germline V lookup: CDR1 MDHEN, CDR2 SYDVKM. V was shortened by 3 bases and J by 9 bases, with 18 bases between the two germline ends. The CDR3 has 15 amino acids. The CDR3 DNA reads TGTGCCAGCAGTTTGTGGGGGCCAGGCGGCGGGCCCCAGCATTTT. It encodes CASSLWGPGGGPQHF.